This TCR beta chain stems from a study of blood T cells in healthy people across ages (dated by TCRdb to the mid-2010s). Turning to the overall study: In model experiments, roughly one uniquely barcoded TCR beta cDNA molecule per two T cells was captured by template switching. The study measured age-related changes in TCR beta repertoire diversity using deep sequencing normalized with unique cDNA molecular identifiers. Donors of different ages were randomly distributed across sequencing lanes to avoid experimental bias. The study analyzed two additional independent replicas of 1 million unique cDNA reads from the same blood draw for two donors, one aged 18 to 30 and one aged 80 or older. Four age groups were formed from the donors: young (average 16 years), middle-aged (approximately 40), aged (more than 55) and long-lived (more than 75).

Donors were 30 to 45 systemically healthy Caucasian individuals from Russia aged roughly 6 to 100 years. Each donor gave 8 to 10 milliliters of peripheral blood, drawn into EDTA-treated Vacutainer tubes. Ficoll-Paque density-gradient centrifugation was used to isolate PBMCs, with at least 6.5 million per sample. Total RNA, at least 5 micrograms per sample, was extracted from PBMCs with Trizol reagent. For every donor, flow cytometry on a PBMC aliquot measured the percentage of naive CD45RAhigh/CD27high T cells. On this clonotype: Its antigen is still unknown. No per-base quality is available; no much larger clone lies one base away.

Including cysteine and phenylalanine, the CDR3 has 15 amino acids. Solely the CDR3 DNA is kept, with 45 bases framed from the first base. From the germline V gene, CDR1 is MDHEN and CDR2 is SYDVKM. The germline ends are 13 bases apart after V is trimmed by 5 bases and J by 0 bases. Library preparation was by 5' RACE. Sequencer: Illumina HiSeq 2500. A second roughly 6 to 11 cycle PCR used a sample-barcoded 5' primer and a J-beta primer mix. A template-switch 5' adaptor carrying 12 random nucleotides introduced a unique molecular identifier onto each TCR beta cDNA molecule. At least 3 million CDR3-containing paired-end reads were obtained from each sample. First-strand cDNA synthesis was performed from all RNA using the Mint cDNA synthesis kit, with priming by a TRBC-specific oligonucleotide. Following uracil-DNA glycosylase treatment, all cDNA underwent a first 18-cycle PCR with the universal primers M1SS and BC2_uni_R. Processing in the source paper ran as follows. For normalization, 1 million high-quality reads, each with a distinct molecular identifier, were randomly selected from each sample. Instead of being binned into consensus sequences, reads that shared molecular identifiers were thrown out. MiTCR, set to a Q25 quality threshold and the strictest error-elimination algorithm, was used for CDR3 identification, clonotype clustering and error correction. A nonparametric unseen species model with Euler transformation was used to estimate lower-bound total TCR beta diversity. TCRdb applied fastp at Q25 and MiXCR to the public reads, then kept only in-frame beta chains. Merged by CDR3 protein, the rows form single entries marked with the most common genes and DNA. TCRdb's processing, not the study's, gives the V and J calls here. Counted in this sample were about 1.5 million distinct CDR3 sequences; approximately 42% of them appeared once. Approximately 4% of the sample is taken by the ten largest.

The full study reports these points: Conclusive comparison of naive and antigen-experienced compartments was prevented by the profiling of bulk unsorted PBMCs. Estimates of total diversity based on one million sequenced T cells were considered lower bounds and underestimates. As age increased, observed TCR beta diversity per million T cells dropped in a roughly linear way, and a significant reduction was already evident by age around 41. Compared with the aged group, more naive CD4+ T cells, fewer expanded clones and increased TCR diversity were shown by the long-lived group, suggesting age selection. There was a strong correlation between observed TCR beta diversity and the percentage of naive T cells measured by flow cytometry. The CMV infection status of donors was not known, potentially confounding age-related changes in expanded clonotypes.

The rearranged segments are TRBV28 and TRBJ1-1, and TRBD1 may be the D gene, going by 6 matching bases. The TCR comes from a woman between 18 and 29 years old in good health. Source material: blood. The CDR3 region has the sequence CASSLGQIMNTEAFF. The nucleotide sequence reads as follows: TGTGCCAGCAGTCTAGGACAGATCATGAACACTGAAGCTTTCTTT.